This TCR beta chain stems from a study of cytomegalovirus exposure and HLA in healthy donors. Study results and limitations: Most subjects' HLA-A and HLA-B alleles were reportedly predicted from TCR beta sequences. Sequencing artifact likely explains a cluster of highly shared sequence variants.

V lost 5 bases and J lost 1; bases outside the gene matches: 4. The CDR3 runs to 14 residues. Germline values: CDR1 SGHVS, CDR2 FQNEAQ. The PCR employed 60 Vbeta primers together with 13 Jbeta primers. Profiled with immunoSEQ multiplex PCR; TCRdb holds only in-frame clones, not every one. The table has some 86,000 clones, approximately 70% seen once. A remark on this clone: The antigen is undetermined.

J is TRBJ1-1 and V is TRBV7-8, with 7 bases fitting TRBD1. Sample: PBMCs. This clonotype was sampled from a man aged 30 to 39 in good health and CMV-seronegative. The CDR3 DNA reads TGTGCCAGCAGCGGGGGACAGCCGAACACTGAAGCTTTCTTT. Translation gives CASSGGQPNTEAFF.